The clone carrying this T cell receptor beta chain turned up a few times. What it recognizes is unknown. This specimen comes from a study of response to subunit inactivated influenza vaccine. General study points: With each seasonal influenza vaccination, the authors suggested, few new T cells are recruited.

From the RT-PCR reads, TCRdb called clonotypes with MiXCR, one entry per CDR3 protein. The sample contains just under 550,000 distinct CDR3 sequences, less than 25% of which appear only once. The junction had 13 bases not matched to a gene; V was cut back by 4 bases and J by 3 bases. Germline assignment: CDR1 SGHRS and CDR2 YFSETQ. CDR3 length: 16 residues. These data were also filed under a second study, of T cells expressing NK-cell markers. That paper states: cDNA encoding TCR beta was synthesized via 5'RACE template switching incorporating UMIs. Underlying the TCR beta repertoires were sorted CD3+CD56+NKG2C+, CD3+CD56+NKG2C- and CD3+CD56-NKG2C+ T cells. An anti-gamma-delta TCR antibody confined sorting to alpha-beta TCR T cells across several of the experiments. There were four donors in whom these clonotypes also led the CD3+CD56-NKG2C+ fraction.

The chain uses TRBV5-1 and TRBJ2-7, with 7 bases matching TRBD1. This material consisted of CD4+ T cells sorted from PBMCs, taken about 12 days after vaccination. This clonotype was sampled from a man aged 45 to 65 who received an inactivated influenza vaccine. CDR3 sequence reads: CASSQRTGGVNYEQYF. CDR3 in DNA: TGCGCCAGCAGCCAACGGACAGGTGGAGTTAACTACGAGCAGTACTTC.